The text below deals with one TCR beta chain. The CDR3 has 12 residues. V lost 3 bases to trimming and J lost 11 bases, with 14 bases between them. Germline V gene data show CDR1 as SGHRS and CDR2 as YFSETQ. These data originate in a study of blood T cells in healthy people across ages. With a J-beta primer mix and a sample-barcoded 5' primer, a second PCR ran about 7 to 11 cycles. At least 2.5 million CDR3-containing paired-end reads were obtained per sample. One entry per CDR3 protein, called by TCRdb with MiXCR from the 5' RACE reads. Among about 1,400,000 distinct CDR3 sequences listed, roughly 59% were seen once.

The TCR sequence derives from a man aged 18-30 years in good health. Sequenced input: blood. This chain joins TRBV5-1 and TRBJ2-5, with D perhaps TRBD1 or TRBD2 (6 bases each). The CDR3 reads CASSWKGEEQYF. The CDR3 bases are TGCGCCAGCAGCTGGAAGGGGGAGGAGCAGTACTTC.